This T cell receptor beta chain was recovered during a study of cytomegalovirus exposure and HLA in healthy donors. The donors gave bone marrow, and they were healthy. Both 60 Vbeta primers and 13 Jbeta primers went into the PCR. Here immunoSEQ multiplex PCR was the method, and the copy in TCRdb shows in-frame clones only, minus some. The repertoire has more than 100,000 clones, about 74% of them found once; the top ten carry 2.7%. CDR1 is GTSNPN and CDR2 is SVGIG in the germline V gene (reference sequence). Trimming cost V 7 bases and J 7 bases; bases outside gene matches: 9. The CDR3 runs to 14 residues. As for this clone: Its antigen remains unknown.

The study, taken as a whole, reports: Diagnosis of cytomegalovirus status made by the classifier reportedly showed high specificity and sensitivity. When a later analysis compared HLA-associated TCR beta chains with equally common others, the HLA-associated chains turned out to be more clonally expanded and to have lower generation probabilities.

The material sequenced was PBMCs. This sequence was found in a woman aged 40-49 years in good health and CMV-seropositive. The chain is built from TRBV30 and TRBJ1-6; the match to TRBD1 covers 8 bases. CDR3 DNA: TGTGCCTTCGAACAGGGGGGGGTAAATTCACCCCTCCACTTT. Protein product: CAFEQGGVNSPLHF.